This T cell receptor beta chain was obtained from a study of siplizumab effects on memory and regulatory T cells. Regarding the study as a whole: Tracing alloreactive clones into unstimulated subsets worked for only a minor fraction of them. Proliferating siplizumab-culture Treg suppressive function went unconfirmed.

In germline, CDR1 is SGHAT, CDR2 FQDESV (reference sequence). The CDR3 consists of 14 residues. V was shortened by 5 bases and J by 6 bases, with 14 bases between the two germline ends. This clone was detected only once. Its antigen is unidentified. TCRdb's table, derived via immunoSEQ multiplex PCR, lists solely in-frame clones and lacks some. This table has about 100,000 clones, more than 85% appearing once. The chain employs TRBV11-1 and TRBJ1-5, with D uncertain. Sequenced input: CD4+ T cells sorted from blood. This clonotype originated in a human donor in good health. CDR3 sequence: CASSLDPGGQPQHF. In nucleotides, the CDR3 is TGTGCCAGCAGCCTTGACCCCGGAGGTCAGCCCCAGCATTTT.